Each of the 14 T cell receptor beta chains below was sequenced from the same sample in a study of CD8 T cells in Susac syndrome. RNA was extracted with the RNeasy kit, and a quantity of roughly 0.5 to 1 ug was reverse transcribed using random hexamers. TCRdb recomputed calls from the immunoSEQ multiplex PCR reads with MiXCR, one row per CDR3 protein. The sample yields 140,000 to 150,000 distinct CDR3 sequences, around 95% seen once. Sequences were obtained from CD4+ T cells from PBMCs. These TCRs come from a human donor with Susac syndrome.

The CDR3 sequence: CASSTLPGQGSTGELFF. The DNA for the CDR3 is TGCGCCAGCAGCACCTTACCGGGACAGGGGAGCACCGGGGAGCTGTTTTTT. V usage is TRBV5-1 and J usage is TRBJ2-2; 10 nucleotides line up with TRBD1. The CDR3 is 17 amino acids. Germline V gene data show CDR1 as SGHRS and CDR2 as YFSETQ. Trimming at V came to 4 bases and at J to 4 bases, leaving 10 bases not matched to a gene.

CDR3 sequence (DNA): TGTGCCAGCAGCCCCCGAGGGCAGAATTCACCCCTCCACTTT. Amino acid sequence: CASSPRGQNSPLHF. This chain uses TRBV3-1 with TRBJ1-6; D not certain. The CDR3 runs to 14 residues. The V gene's germline CDR1 is LGHDT and CDR2 YNNKEL (reference sequence). With 4 bases removed from V and 7 bases from J, the gap between germline ends came to 11 bases. The full variable domain, completed using reference TRBV3-1 and TRBJ1-6, is DTAVSQTPKYLVTQMGNDKSIKCEQNLGHDTMYWYKQDSKKFLKIMFSYNNKELIINETVPNRFSPKSPDKAHLNLHINSLELGDSAVYFCASSPRGQNSPLHFGNGTRLTVT.

This chain links TRBV3-1 with TRBJ2-3; D is undetermined. The ends were cut back, 0 bases at V and 0 bases at J, with 4 bases in the middle. The CDR3 runs 14 residues. Per germline, CDR1 LGHDT and CDR2 YNNKEL (reference sequence). Here the CDR3 DNA reads TGTGCCAGCAGCCAAGAGGTTAGCACAGATACGCAGTATTTT. Residues: CASSQEVSTDTQYF.

The V and J genes are TRBV7-2 and TRBJ2-1, with D perhaps TRBD2 (5 bases). Between the trimmed V and J ends, which lost 1 base and 10 bases, there was a span of 8 bases. This CDR3 contains 12 residues. CDR1 is SGHTA, CDR2 FQGNSA, per germline. CDR3 amino acids: CASSLETGEQFF. CDR3 DNA: TGTGCCAGCAGCTTAGAGACGGGGGAGCAGTTCTTC.

The rearrangement uses TRBV4-2 and TRBJ2-5, with D perhaps assigned TRBD1 or TRBD2 (5 bases each). The ends were cut back, 4 bases at V and 5 bases at J, with 14 bases in the middle. This CDR3 is built from 14 residues. Germline assignment: CDR1 LGHNA and CDR2 YNFKEQ. CDR3 amino acids: CASSPGTAQETQYF. CDR3 in DNA: TGTGCCAGCAGCCCCGGGACGGCCCAGGAGACCCAGTACTTC.

The table lists this clonotype with a count of one. The chain recombines TRBV20-1 with TRBJ1-1; maybe TRBD1 (6 bases). This CDR3 comprises 13 residues. Per the germline V gene, CDR1 is DFQATT and CDR2 is SNEGSKA (reference sequence). V shed 4 bases and J shed 0 bases, with 9 bases lying between them. DNA for the CDR3: TGCAGTGCTACCCAGGGGATGAACACTGAAGCTTTCTTT. It codes for CSATQGMNTEAFF.

The gene calls are TRBV7-9 and TRBJ1-2, with TRBD1 matching over 7 bases. This CDR3 is 15 amino acids long. The V gene's germline CDR1 is SEHNR and CDR2 FQNEAQ (reference sequence). V lost 3 bases, J lost 2 bases, and 6 bases stayed unmatched. The CDR3 DNA sequence: TGTGCCAGCAGCTTCCCAGGGGGACGAAACTATGGCTACACCTTC. Protein product: CASSFPGGRNYGYTF.

This chain links TRBV20-1 with TRBJ2-5; perhaps TRBD2 as D (6 bases). The CDR3 has 13 residues. Germline V gene data show CDR1 as DFQATT and CDR2 as SNEGSKA (reference sequence). The V and J ends lost 6 bases and 4 bases respectively, with 15 bases between them. The DNA for the CDR3 is TGCAGTGCCGGGGTGGGTAGCGGAGAGACCCAGTACTTC. Amino acid sequence: CSAGVGSGETQYF.

This chain connects TRBV5-6 to TRBJ2-3; tentatively, D is TRBD2 (5 bases). The CDR3 is 15 amino acids. Germline values: CDR1 SGHDT, CDR2 YYEEEE. Between the trimmed V and J ends, which lost 4 bases and 6 bases, there was a span of 18 bases. CDR3 protein: CASSGEGWLGDTQYF. The CDR3 coding sequence is TGTGCCAGCAGCGGAGAGGGATGGCTCGGGGATACGCAGTATTTT.

This chain joins TRBV7-2 and TRBJ2-5, with a tentative D call TRBD2 (6 bases). Trimming removed 2 bases at V and 5 bases at J, with 12 bases between. Germline V lookup: CDR1 SGHTA, CDR2 FQGNSA. The CDR3 is 14 residues long. The CDR3 protein is CASSLYGGGETQYF. CDR3 nucleotide sequence: TGTGCCAGCAGCTTATACGGGGGTGGGGAGACCCAGTACTTC.

The chain has TRBV2 and TRBJ2-5; no clear D gene. The CDR3 has 13 residues. In germline, CDR1 is SNHLY, CDR2 FYNNEI. Trimming pared 0 bases from V and 1 base from J, leaving 3 bases between. The CDR3 sequence: CASSEAVQETQYF. The CDR3 DNA sequence: TGTGCCAGCAGTGAAGCAGTCCAAGAGACCCAGTACTTC.

The chain carries TRBV3-1 and TRBJ2-3; 7 bases agree with TRBD2. In germline, CDR1 is LGHDT, CDR2 YNNKEL (reference sequence). The CDR3 is made up of 15 amino acids. The trim removed 5 bases at V and 7 bases at J, leaving 12 bases unmatched. The CDR3 nucleotides read TGTGCCAGCAGCTCTCGTGGCGGGAGAGGGAATACGCAGTATTTT. Its protein is CASSSRGGRGNTQYF.

The rearrangement joins TRBV11-2 to TRBJ1-2; D is perhaps TRBD1 (6 bases). This CDR3 has 15 residues. Germline CDR1 is SGHAT and CDR2 is FQNNGV. V lost 2 bases to trimming and J lost 7 bases, with 17 bases between them. The CDR3 region has the DNA TGTGCCAGCAGCTTACCCCTCAACAGGGAGGGTGGCTACACCTTC. This encodes CASSLPLNREGGYTF.

The rearrangement links TRBV20-1 to TRBJ2-1; maybe TRBD1 (6 bases). Between the trimmed V and J ends, which lost 2 bases and 9 bases, there was a span of 14 bases. The CDR3 sequence is 13 residues long. Germline assignment: CDR1 DFQATT and CDR2 SNEGSKA (reference sequence). Here the CDR3 DNA reads TGCAGTGCTAGAAACTCAGGGGAAGGTGAGCAGTTCTTC. This sequence encodes CSARNSGEGEQFF.